These 23 T cell receptor beta chains share one sample of origin, sequenced in a study of T cell responses to AZD1222 COVID-19 vaccine. The repertoire was sequenced with immunoSEQ multiplex PCR; TCRdb's copy has only in-frame clones and lacks some. The sample has around 28,000 clones; around 86% are singletons. The sample here was peripheral blood, taken on day 0 of AZD1222 vaccination. The receptors were gathered from an adult in good health.

V usage is TRBV3-1 (or the pseudogene TRBV3-2) and J usage is TRBJ2-3; TRBD2 agrees at 12 bases. V lost 4 bases to trimming and J lost 3 bases; unmatched junction nucleotides: 5. Germline V gives CDR1 LGHDT, CDR2 YNNKEL (reference sequence). This CDR3 has 16 amino acids. CDR3 loop: CASSPRTSGRTDTQYF. CDR3 coding DNA: TGTGCCAGCAGCCCCCGAACTAGCGGGAGGACAGATACGCAGTATTTT.

This clone was detected once. V usage is TRBV5-1 and J usage is TRBJ2-3; 9 positions agree with TRBD2. Germline V gene lookup returns CDR1 SGHRS and CDR2 YFSETQ. The trim removed 5 bases at V and 4 bases at J, leaving 5 bases unmatched. This CDR3 contains 14 residues. This CDR3 reads CASSGAGGPDTQYF. DNA of the CDR3: TGCGCCAGCAGTGGAGCGGGAGGCCCAGATACGCAGTATTTT.

Here the CDR3 reads CARKGHLNTEAFF. In DNA, the CDR3 is TGTGCCAGGAAGGGACACCTGAACACTGAAGCTTTCTTT. J is TRBJ1-1 and V is TRBV28; possible D gene TRBD1, 6 bases. The CDR3 sequence is 13 residues long. With 9 bases removed from V and 0 bases from J, the gap between germline ends came to 11 bases. Per the germline V gene, CDR1 is MDHEN and CDR2 is SYDVKM.

The J gene is TRBJ2-6, the V gene TRBV3-1 (or the pseudogene TRBV3-2); weak D call: TRBD1 (6 bases). This CDR3 has 15 residues. CDR1 is LGHDT and CDR2 is YNNKEL in the germline V gene (reference sequence). Deletions cut 6 bases from V and 0 bases from J, with 9 bases between. The CDR3 nucleotides read TGTGCCAGCAGAAAACAGGGCTCTGGGGCCAACGTCCTGACTTTC. It is translated as CASRKQGSGANVLTF.

The V call is TRBV3-1 (or the pseudogene TRBV3-2), the J call TRBJ2-1, with TRBD2 identical over 10 bases. J gave up 6 bases and V 4 bases, and 6 bases lay outside the gene matches. Germline V gene data show CDR1 as LGHDT and CDR2 as YNNKEL (reference sequence). The CDR3 runs 15 residues. CDR3 sequence (DNA): TGTGCCAGCAGCCTACAGTCTAGCGGGAGCAATGAGCAGTTCTTC. It is translated as CASSLQSSGSNEQFF.

This clone was seen only a few times. This chain connects TRBV10-3 to TRBJ1-1; D unclear. Germline V gene data show CDR1 as ENHRY and CDR2 as SYGVKD. V was shortened by 0 bases and J by 5 bases, with 10 bases between the two germline ends. The CDR3 spans 14 residues. The CDR3 DNA is TGTGCCATCAGTGAGTCAGAGGGCAGGACTGAAGCTTTCTTT. Its translation: CAISESEGRTEAFF.

The V and J genes are TRBV3-1 (or the pseudogene TRBV3-2) and TRBJ2-7; TRBD2 agrees at 7 bases. V dropped 8 bases and J dropped 7; count of bases not matched to a gene: 8. There are 12 residues in the CDR3. Germline CDR1 reads LGHDT; CDR2 reads YNNKEL (reference sequence). In nucleotides, the CDR3 is TGTGCCAGCGAGGGCGGGAGTGGGGAGCAGTACTTC. It encodes CASEGGSGEQYF.

The rearrangement joins TRBV28 to TRBJ2-3; D is perhaps TRBD1 (6 bases). V lost 6 bases to trimming and J lost 11 bases, with 12 bases between them. The germline V gene has CDR1 MDHEN and CDR2 SYDVKM. The CDR3 runs 11 residues. The CDR3 coding sequence is TGTGCCAGCAGGACTCCAGGGGAGCAGTATTTT. This codes for CASRTPGEQYF.

The V gene is TRBV4-1, the J gene TRBJ1-1, with D perhaps matching TRBD1 (5 bases). The CDR3 length is 16 residues. V lost 2 bases and J 1 base, leaving 14 bases between the germline ends. Germline V gives CDR1 MGHRA, CDR2 YSYEKL. The CDR3 reads CASSQPSKGENTEAFF. CDR3 DNA sequence: TGCGCCAGCAGCCAACCCTCGAAAGGGGAGAACACTGAAGCTTTCTTT.

This rearrangement joins TRBV2 to TRBJ2-3; the D call may be TRBD1 or TRBD2 (5 bases each). The CDR3 extends over 16 amino acids. The germline gives CDR1 SNHLY, CDR2 FYNNEI. V lost 8 bases, J lost 3 bases, and 21 bases lay in between. The CDR3 DNA sequence: TGTGCCAGCGGGGATAAGGGGCTCGGGGAAACAGATACGCAGTATTTT. Translated, it gives CASGDKGLGETDTQYF.

The chain links TRBV5-1 to TRBJ1-6, with D unclear. This CDR3 spans 15 amino acids. V gave up 0 bases and J gave up 6 bases, with 10 bases separating them. From germline, CDR1 is SGHRS and CDR2 YFSETQ. The CDR3 bases are TGCGCCAGCAGCTTGGTCTTGGGGAGTAATTCACCCCTCCACTTT. Its translation is CASSLVLGSNSPLHF.

The chain uses TRBV9 and TRBJ2-1; no definite D call. Between the trimmed V and J ends, which lost 4 bases and 9 bases, there was a span of 11 bases. Germline V lookup: CDR1 SGDLS, CDR2 YYNGEE. The CDR3 extends over 12 amino acids. The CDR3 bases are TGTGCCAGCAGCCTCCGAGGTAGTGAGCAGTTCTTC. The encoded protein is CASSLRGSEQFF.

This clone was picked up a small number of times. V and J are TRBV27 and TRBJ2-7, with 9 bases matching TRBD2. The V gene's germline CDR1 is MNHEY and CDR2 SMNVEV (reference sequence). This CDR3 spans 14 amino acids. The CDR3 DNA reads as TGTTCCCCCCCCCGAGCGGGAGGACCCCTGGAGCAGTACTTC. Its translation is CSPPRAGGPLEQYF.

The chain employs TRBV11-2 and TRBJ2-7; D could derive from TRBD1 or TRBD2 (5 bases each). The germline V and J ends were trimmed by 2 bases and 5 bases, with 16 bases remaining between them. Germline assignment: CDR1 SGHAT and CDR2 FQNNGV. The CDR3 runs to 15 residues. CDR3 in amino acids: CASSLYGGVSDEQYF. Written as DNA, the CDR3 is TGTGCCAGCAGCTTATATGGGGGAGTAAGCGACGAGCAGTACTTC.

The chain uses TRBV27 and TRBJ2-2; TRBD2 might be the D (5 bases). This CDR3 has 14 residues. CDR1 is MNHEY and CDR2 is SMNVEV in the germline V gene (reference sequence). V lost 2 bases, J lost 5 bases, and 9 bases lay in between. This CDR3 is CASSLTRATGELFF. CDR3 nucleotides: TGTGCCAGCAGTTTAACGAGGGCGACCGGGGAGCTGTTTTTT.

This chain links TRBV19 with TRBJ1-1, with 7 nucleotides matching TRBD1. V dropped 5 bases and J dropped 7; count of bases not matched to a gene: 7. CDR1 and CDR2 (germline): LNHDA, SQIVND (reference sequence). This CDR3 comprises 13 residues. The CDR3 coding sequence is TGTGCCAGTAGTTCCCTACAGGGGAGTGAAGCTTTCTTT. As protein: CASSSLQGSEAFF.

This clone was observed once. The chain is built from TRBV30 and TRBJ1-6, with D unclear. Deletions cut 6 bases from V and 6 bases from J, with 3 bases between. This CDR3 is 10 amino acids long. Germline CDR1 and CDR2: GTSNPN and SVGIG (reference sequence). The DNA of the CDR3 is TGTGCCTGTCGTAATTCACCCCTCCACTTT. Translating gives CACRNSPLHF.

This chain connects TRBV19 to TRBJ1-5; possible D gene TRBD1, 6 bases. Between the trimmed V and J ends, which lost 9 bases and 5 bases, there was a span of 23 bases. Germline V gene lookup returns CDR1 LNHDA and CDR2 SQIVND (reference sequence). The CDR3 extends over 16 amino acids. The CDR3 loop reads CARGPRRGAKHQPQHF. The CDR3 DNA follows: TGTGCCAGAGGCCCTCGGAGGGGGGCGAAGCATCAGCCCCAGCATTTT.

Of note for this clone: The same CDR3 also results from other DNA sequences found in this sample. V usage is TRBV6-5 and J usage is TRBJ1-2; possibly TRBD1 for D (6 bases). The CDR3 loop spans 13 amino acids. The germline CDR1 and CDR2 sequences are MNHEY and SVGAGI. V lost 2 bases and J lost 4, with 8 bases in between. The CDR3 bases are TGTGCCAGCAGTTACGGACAGATCTATGGCTACACCTTC. This translates into CASSYGQIYGYTF.

This clone was seen a few times. The CDR3 sequence is CATSRDRLTSNQPQHF. CDR3 in DNA: TGTGCCACCAGCAGAGATCGGCTGACTAGCAATCAGCCCCAGCATTTT. The chain combines TRBV15 with TRBJ1-5, with D uncertain. CDR1 and CDR2 (germline): LNHNV, YYDKDF (reference sequence). V lost 0 bases and J lost 0, with 9 bases in between. The CDR3 contains 16 residues.

This rearrangement joins TRBV5-1 to TRBJ1-1, with TRBD1 as a possible D gene (5 bases). The V and J ends lost 4 bases and 3 bases respectively, with 19 bases between them. This CDR3 spans 16 amino acids. The germline V gene encodes CDR1 SGHRS and CDR2 YFSETQ. The CDR3 bases are TGCGCCAGCAGCCCTGGAAGGGGTCCGGGGGACACTGAAGCTTTCTTT. It encodes CASSPGRGPGDTEAFF. The full variable domain, rest sourced from reference TRBV5-1 and TRBJ1-1, is KAGVTQTPRYLIKTRGQQVTLSCSPISGHRSVSWYQQTPGQGLQFLFEYFSETQRNKGNFPGRFSGRQFSNSRSEMNVSTLELGDSALYLCASSPGRGPGDTEAFFGQGTRLTVV.

The chain combines TRBV6-6 with TRBJ2-1, with 8 bases matching TRBD2. The germline V gene encodes CDR1 MNHNY and CDR2 SVGAGI (reference sequence). CDR3 length: 14 amino acids. V trimming: 0 bases; J trimming: 8 bases; junction bases outside the gene matches: 3. CDR3 residues: CASSYSAGAHEQFF. As DNA, the CDR3 is TGTGCCAGCAGTTACTCAGCGGGAGCCCATGAGCAGTTCTTC.

The rearrangement uses TRBV5-6 and TRBJ2-4; TRBD1 agrees at 7 bases. The germline gives CDR1 SGHDT, CDR2 YYEEEE. The CDR3 length is 14 residues. The trim removed 4 bases at V and 15 bases at J, leaving 16 bases unmatched. CDR3 sequence: CASSPSGTARLGYF. The CDR3, as DNA: TGTGCCAGCAGCCCGTCCGGGACAGCAAGATTAGGGTACTTC.